This TCR beta chain comes out of a study of early T cells in non-severe SARS-CoV-2 infection. Across the whole study: Sequencing input comprised bulk RNA from unsorted whole blood; chain pairing was not available.

Points from the study as a whole: VDJdb-based matching was biased toward anti-spike CD8 responses and missed private and CD4 specificities.

The protocol attached unique molecular identifiers to individual cDNA molecules. TCRdb recomputed calls from the 5' RACE reads with MiXCR, one row per CDR3 protein. The top ten clones hold approximately 6% of a sample with around 80,000 distinct CDR3 sequences, over 10% of them seen once. CDR3 length: 16 amino acids. Looked up from germline, CDR1 is SGHRS and CDR2 is YFSETQ. With V trimmed by 0 bases and J by 7 bases, 8 bases remained unmatched. About this clonotype itself: The antigen remains undetermined.

Input material: whole blood. V and J are TRBV5-1 and TRBJ1-4, with 8 bases lining up with TRBD1. The TCR originated in an adult who was a healthcare worker with PCR-confirmed SARS-CoV-2 infection or an uninfected control (not recorded which). The DNA for the CDR3 is TGCGCCAGCAGCTTGGCCACAGGGGGGGCCGGTGAAAAACTGTTTTTT. The encoded protein is CASSLATGGAGEKLFF.